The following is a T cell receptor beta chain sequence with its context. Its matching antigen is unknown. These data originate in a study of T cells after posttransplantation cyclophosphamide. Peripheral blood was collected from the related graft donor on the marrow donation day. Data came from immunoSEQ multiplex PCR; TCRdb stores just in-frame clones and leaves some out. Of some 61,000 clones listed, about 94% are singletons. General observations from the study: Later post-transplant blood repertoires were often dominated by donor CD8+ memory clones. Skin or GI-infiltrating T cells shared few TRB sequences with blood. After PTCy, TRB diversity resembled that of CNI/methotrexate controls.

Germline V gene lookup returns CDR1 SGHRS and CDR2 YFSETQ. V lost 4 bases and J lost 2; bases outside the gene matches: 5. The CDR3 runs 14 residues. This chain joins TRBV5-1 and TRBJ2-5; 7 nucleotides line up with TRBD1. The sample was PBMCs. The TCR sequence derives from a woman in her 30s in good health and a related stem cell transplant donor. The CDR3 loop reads CASSILDRQETQYF. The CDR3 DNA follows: TGCGCCAGCAGCATATTGGACAGGCAAGAGACCCAGTACTTC.